Shown below are 23 T cell receptor beta chains from a single sample sequenced in a study of T cells in Graves' hyperthyroidism and ophthalmopathy. Amplification of TCR beta CDR3 regions was performed using RNA transcripts as template. HTBI primers were used for first-round RT-PCR of the TCR CDR3. TCRdb fed the multiplex PCR reads into MiXCR, producing one record per CDR3 protein. The data hold about 740,000 distinct CDR3 sequences, with about 15% observed a single time. The sequenced material came from blood. These receptors all come from a young woman with Graves' hyperthyroidism.

This chain uses TRBV12-3 or TRBV12-4 with TRBJ2-2; D perhaps matches TRBD2 (6 bases). There are 14 residues in the CDR3. V lost 3 bases to trimming and J lost 6 bases, with 11 bases between them. The DNA for the CDR3 is TGTGCCAGCAGTTTCTCGGGGGAGGCCGGGGAGCTGTTTTTT. This encodes CASSFSGEAGELFF.

The sample holds a few counts of this clonotype. The rearrangement uses TRBV24-1 and TRBJ1-2; D perhaps matches TRBD1 (6 bases). From germline, CDR1 is KGHDR and CDR2 SFDVKD. This CDR3 is built from 14 residues. V was clipped by 10 bases and J by 1 base, with 15 bases between them. CDR3 region: CATSRTDLNYGYTF. As DNA, the CDR3 is TGTGCCACGTCACGGACAGACCTTAACTATGGCTACACCTTC.

This clonotype was seen many times. CDR3 in amino acids: CSARGDSRGQGGETQYF. CDR3 coding DNA: TGCAGTGCTAGAGGAGATTCGAGGGGACAGGGTGGAGAGACCCAGTACTTC. This chain uses TRBV20-1 with TRBJ2-5, with 9 bases aligning to TRBD1. Looked up from germline, CDR1 is DFQATT and CDR2 is SNEGSKA (reference sequence). The V gene end was trimmed by 1 base and the J gene end by 4 bases; junction bases not matched to a gene: 13. The CDR3 contains 17 residues.

V usage is TRBV19 and J usage is TRBJ1-1; D uncertain. This CDR3 is built from 16 residues. The V end was cut by 5 bases, the J end by 3 bases, with 19 bases between. CDR1 and CDR2 (germline): LNHDA, SQIVND (reference sequence). The CDR3 spells CASSAKRPGLDTEAFF. The CDR3 nucleotides are TGTGCCAGTAGTGCCAAACGCCCCGGGTTGGACACTGAAGCTTTCTTT.

This clonotype turned up a few times. This chain uses TRBV15 with TRBJ1-1; 9 bases map to TRBD1. Germline assignment: CDR1 LNHNV and CDR2 YYDKDF (reference sequence). The CDR3 has 15 residues. J was trimmed by 5 bases and V by 5 bases; bases with no gene match: 9. CDR3 amino acids: CATSVLQGARTEAFF. The CDR3 DNA is TGTGCCACCAGCGTCCTACAGGGGGCGCGGACTGAAGCTTTCTTT.

The rearrangement joins TRBV13 to TRBJ2-1, with 8 bases lining up with TRBD1. The V segment lost 6 bases and the J segment 4 bases; nucleotides outside the gene matches: 2. Germline lookup yields CDR1 PRHDT and CDR2 FYEKMQ (reference sequence). The CDR3 is made up of 13 amino acids. The CDR3 nucleotides read TGTGCCAGCAGGCGACAGGGGTACAATGAGCAGTTCTTC. It yields the protein CASRRQGYNEQFF.

At least ten counts were recorded for this clonotype. One end of the junction does not line up with germline, which may come from a read error. V usage is TRBV11-2 and J usage is TRBJ2-5, with D uncertain. The CDR3 loop spans 14 amino acids. CDR1 and CDR2 (germline): SGHAT, FQNNGV. CDR3 sequence: CASSLATTVGTQYF. CDR3 in DNA: TGTGCCAGCAGTTTAGCAACAACGGTGGGGACCCAGTACTTC.

This clonotype showed up just a few times. The chain couples TRBV28 to TRBJ2-3; 7 bases fit TRBD2. CDR3 size: 15 residues. Germline V gene lookup returns CDR1 MDHEN and CDR2 SYDVKM. Germline trimming cut 6 bases from V and 4 bases from J; bases unmatched to any gene: 10. The DNA for the CDR3 is TGTGCCAGCAGCTCAGGTGGACTAGAGTCAGATACGCAGTATTTT. Protein: CASSSGGLESDTQYF.

The CDR3 sequence is CASSESPGDRWTGELFF. CDR3 DNA: TGTGCCAGCAGTGAATCCCCAGGGGATAGATGGACCGGGGAGCTGTTTTTT. This chain links TRBV2 with TRBJ2-2, with a tentative D call TRBD1 (6 bases). This CDR3 is built from 17 residues. Germline loops: CDR1 SNHLY, CDR2 FYNNEI. Trimming removed 2 bases from V and 5 bases from J, with 18 bases in between.

Remarks on this clonotype: A junction end diverges from the germline sequence, so it may reflect a read error. V usage is TRBV20-1 and J usage is TRBJ2-5; 13 bases line up with TRBD2. The germline CDR1 and CDR2 sequences are DFQATT and SNEGSKA (reference sequence). CDR3 length: 14 residues. The CDR3 loop reads CSARTSGSGESQYF. CDR3 sequence (DNA): TGCAGTGCTCGGACTAGCGGGAGTGGGGAGAGCCAGTACTTC.

The sample holds many counts of this clonotype. This chain joins TRBV7-2 and TRBJ2-1; D may be TRBD2 (5 bases). CDR1 and CDR2 (germline): SGHTA, FQGNSA. This CDR3 is 14 amino acids long. V was trimmed by 1 base and J by 8 bases, leaving 12 bases between them. The CDR3 here is CASSLDVGIDEQFF. CDR3 coding DNA: TGTGCCAGCAGCTTAGATGTCGGGATCGATGAGCAGTTCTTC. Based on the CDR3 plus reference TRBV7-2 and TRBJ2-1, the full variable domain is GAGVSQSPSNKVTEKGKDVELRCDPISGHTALYWYRQSLGQGLEFLIYFQGNSAPDKSGLPSDRFSAERTGGSVSTLTIQRTQQEDSAVYLCASSLDVGIDEQFFGPGTRLTVL.

This clonotype was seen more than once but under ten times. The gene calls are TRBV3-1 and TRBJ1-1; no clear D gene. V lost 5 bases to trimming and J lost 8 bases, with 12 bases between them. The CDR3 runs 12 residues. Per the germline V gene, CDR1 is LGHDT and CDR2 is YNNKEL (reference sequence). The CDR3 here is CASSDYGLEAFF. The CDR3 DNA reads as TGTGCCAGCAGCGACTACGGGCTAGAAGCTTTCTTT.

This clonotype has at least ten counts. V is TRBV6-9 and J is TRBJ2-3, with a tentative D call TRBD1 (5 bases). Trimming took 3 bases from V and 6 from J, leaving 13 bases between them. The CDR3 consists of 14 residues. Germline CDR1 is MNHGY and CDR2 is SVAAGI. This chain's CDR3 is CASSYQGETDTQYF. CDR3 nucleotides: TGTGCCAGCAGTTACCAGGGCGAAACGGATACGCAGTATTTT.

The sample holds many counts of this clonotype. One end of the junction does not line up with germline, which may come from a read error. The chain uses TRBV6-2 or TRBV6-3 and TRBJ2-1; D is perhaps TRBD2 (6 bases). This CDR3 spans 18 amino acids. Germline lookup yields CDR1 MNHEY and CDR2 SVGEGT. The CDR3 DNA is TGTACCAGCAGACAAGGGGACTCTAGTGCCCACTCCTACAATGAGCAGTTCTTC. Its translation: CTSRQGDSSAHSYNEQFF.

This clonotype was detected ten times or more. CDR3 bases: TGTGCCAGCAGCCAAGATTCGGCGCTAACCGGGGCCTTATGGGCTGGAAACACCATATATTTT. Amino acid sequence: CASSQDSALTGALWAGNTIYF. The chain recombines TRBV3-1 with TRBJ1-3, with D perhaps TRBD1 (5 bases). CDR1 is LGHDT, CDR2 YNNKEL, per germline (reference sequence). The CDR3 sequence is 21 residues long. V was shortened by 0 bases and J by 2 bases, with 26 bases between the two germline ends.

This chain connects TRBV7-2 to TRBJ2-1; D may match TRBD1 or TRBD2 (5 bases each). The CDR3 contains 15 residues. The V and J ends lost 4 bases and 5 bases respectively, with 15 bases between them. Germline CDR1 reads SGHTA; CDR2 reads FQGNSA. CDR3 DNA sequence: TGTGCCAGCAGCTCCACCGGGACCCGGAACAATGAGCAGTTCTTC. This encodes CASSSTGTRNNEQFF.

This clonotype came up many times. J is TRBJ2-5 and V is TRBV11-3, with D possibly being TRBD1 (6 bases). This CDR3 is built from 18 residues. The V gene's germline CDR1 is SGHNT and CDR2 YENEEA. Between the trimmed V and J ends, which lost 1 base and 5 bases, there was a span of 23 bases. In DNA, the CDR3 is TGTGCCAGCAGCTTAGGAGGGGTTGGAAGGGGGTCTCTCGAGACCCAGTACTTC. Protein: CASSLGGVGRGSLETQYF.

J is TRBJ2-7 and V is TRBV7-9; D remains unclear. The length of the CDR3 is 14 residues. Germline loops: CDR1 SEHNR, CDR2 FQNEAQ (reference sequence). Trimming took off 0 bases at V and 3 bases at J, with 9 bases between the two ends. Here the CDR3 DNA reads TGTGCCAGCAGCTTAGCGCAGTCTTACTACGAGCAGTACTTC. It specifies CASSLAQSYYEQYF.

A few counts support this clonotype. The chain has TRBV30 and TRBJ2-6, with D perhaps being TRBD1 or TRBD2 (5 bases each). CDR3 length equals 13 residues. Germline assignment: CDR1 GTSNPN and CDR2 SVGIG (reference sequence). V lost 6 bases and J lost 1, with 7 bases in between. CDR3 sequence: CACRESGANVLTF. DNA of the CDR3: TGTGCCTGCAGGGAGTCTGGGGCCAACGTCCTGACTTTC. The full variable domain, rest sourced from reference TRBV30 and TRBJ2-6, is SQTIHQWPATLVQPVGSPLSLECTVEGTSNPNLYWYRQAAGRGLQLLFYSVGIGQISSEVPQNLSASRPQDRQFILSSKKLLLSDSGFYLCACRESGANVLTFGAGSRLTVL.

This clonotype was observed at least ten times. This chain connects TRBV11-2 to TRBJ2-7; 7 bases fit TRBD2. The V segment lost 6 bases and the J segment 2 bases; nucleotides outside the gene matches: 13. The CDR3 runs to 16 residues. The germline V gene encodes CDR1 SGHAT and CDR2 FQNNGV. The CDR3 protein is CASRTYRQRDTYEQYF. DNA for the CDR3: TGTGCCAGCAGGACCTACAGGCAGCGGGATACCTACGAGCAGTACTTC.

This chain uses TRBV11-2 with TRBJ2-6; D unclear. Trimming shortened V by 5 bases and J by 0 bases, and 8 bases separated the two germline ends. The CDR3 runs 15 residues. Germline CDR1 is SGHAT and CDR2 is FQNNGV. The CDR3 DNA is TGTGCCAGCAGCCGGCCAGGCTCTGGGGCCAACGTCCTGACTTTC. It translates to CASSRPGSGANVLTF.

The sample holds many counts of this clonotype. The rearrangement joins TRBV28 to TRBJ2-2; TRBD2 agrees at 8 bases. J gave up 5 bases and V 4 bases, and 9 bases lay outside the gene matches. CDR1 and CDR2 from the germline V gene are MDHEN and SYDVKM. The CDR3 sequence is 16 residues long. This CDR3 reads CASSSRSGRRTGELFF. The CDR3, as DNA: TGTGCCAGCAGTTCCCGGAGCGGGAGACGAACCGGGGAGCTGTTTTTT.

This clonotype has just a few counts. The chain is built from TRBV4-3 and TRBJ1-3, with D maybe TRBD1 (6 bases). The CDR3 has 16 amino acids. Germline loops: CDR1 LGHNA, CDR2 YSLEER. The V end was cut by 0 bases, the J end by 0 bases, with 9 bases between. The CDR3 DNA reads TGCGCCAGCAGCCAAGATGACAGGAGCTCTGGAAACACCATATATTTT. This codes for CASSQDDRSSGNTIYF.